This passage covers 8 T cell receptor beta chains from one sample sequenced in a study of identical twins. TCRdb reprocessed the 5' RACE reads via MiXCR and lists one record per CDR3 protein. There are around 1.7 million distinct CDR3 sequences in the sample; less than 40% occur only once, and around 0.3% lies in the top ten. Sequencing was performed on cord blood. These receptors were collected from a newborn girl in good health.

This chain's CDR3 is CASSHIGGQPQHF. DNA of the CDR3: TGCGCCAGCAGCCATATAGGCGGGCAGCCCCAGCATTTT. V is TRBV4-1 and J is TRBJ1-5; D unclear. The V and J ends lost 3 bases and 7 bases respectively, with 10 bases between them. The CDR3 totals 13 residues. Germline V gives CDR1 MGHRA, CDR2 YSYEKL.

The V and J genes are TRBV7-2 and TRBJ2-7; D is possibly TRBD1 or TRBD2 (5 bases each). CDR3 length: 16 residues. The germline V and J ends were trimmed by 1 base and 2 bases, with 15 bases remaining between them. Germline-derived CDR1 and CDR2 are SGHTA and FQGNSA. Here the CDR3 reads CASSLGRTPGTYEQYF. CDR3 coding DNA: TGTGCCAGCAGCTTAGGGAGGACCCCAGGGACCTACGAGCAGTACTTC.

This clonotype was picked up a small number of times. The rearrangement joins TRBV7-2 to TRBJ1-1; the D gene is possibly TRBD1 (5 bases). The germline CDR1 and CDR2 sequences are SGHTA and FQGNSA. The CDR3 loop spans 15 amino acids. Between the trimmed V and J ends, which lost 2 bases and 0 bases, there was a span of 10 bases. The CDR3 DNA follows: TGTGCCAGCAGCTTATCGACAGTTATGAACACTGAAGCTTTCTTT. Protein product: CASSLSTVMNTEAFF.

CDR3: CSACSGSSYNEQYF. The CDR3 nucleotides read TGCAGTGCCTGTAGCGGGAGCTCCTACAATGAGCAGTACTTC. The chain joins TRBV20-1 to TRBJ2-1, with 9 bases that match TRBD2. The DNA end is a closer match to TRBJ2-7, so the J assignment may be wrong. CDR3 length equals 14 residues. The V gene's germline CDR1 is DFQATT and CDR2 SNEGSKA (reference sequence).

CDR3 protein: CSARQAEAFF. The CDR3 DNA reads as TGCAGTGCAAGGCAGGCAGAAGCTTTCTTT. V usage is TRBV20-1 and J usage is TRBJ1-1; D not certain. From germline, CDR1 is DFQATT and CDR2 SNEGSKA (reference sequence). This CDR3 region has 10 residues. V lost 6 bases and J lost 8, with 10 bases in between.

This clonotype was found many times. The chain is built from TRBV7-2 and TRBJ2-3; D is undetermined. The V gene's germline CDR1 is SGHTA and CDR2 FQGNSA. Trimming left V 2 bases short and J 3 bases short, with 3 bases between. This CDR3 is built from 12 residues. This CDR3 is CASSLMTDTQYF. For the CDR3, the DNA is TGTGCCAGCAGCTTAATGACAGATACGCAGTATTTT. Full variable domain (missing parts from reference TRBV7-2 and TRBJ2-3): GAGVSQSPSNKVTEKGKDVELRCDPISGHTALYWYRQSLGQGLEFLIYFQGNSAPDKSGLPSDRFSAERTGGSVSTLTIQRTQQEDSAVYLCASSLMTDTQYFGPGTRLTVL.

The CDR3 coding sequence is TGTGCCAGCAGCCAAGTTGGGACTAGCGGGAGCGAGCAGTACTTC. Protein sequence: CASSQVGTSGSEQYF. This chain connects TRBV3-1 to TRBJ2-4; TRBD2 matches at 14 bases. The J call is uncertain, as TRBJ2-7 better fits the DNA end. In germline, CDR1 is LGHDT, CDR2 YNNKEL (reference sequence). The CDR3 spans 15 residues.

This clonotype was counted a few times. The V and J genes are TRBV5-1 and TRBJ2-1, with D maybe TRBD2 (5 bases). The CDR3 runs to 12 residues. In germline, CDR1 is SGHRS, CDR2 YFSETQ. V was shortened by 4 bases and J by 10 bases, with 12 bases between the two germline ends. CDR3 nucleotides: TGCGCCAGCAGCCTATCAACTAGAGAGCAGTTCTTC. This sequence encodes CASSLSTREQFF. The whole variable domain, remainder taken from reference TRBV5-1 and TRBJ2-1, is KAGVTQTPRYLIKTRGQQVTLSCSPISGHRSVSWYQQTPGQGLQFLFEYFSETQRNKGNFPGRFSGRQFSNSRSEMNVSTLELGDSALYLCASSLSTREQFFGPGTRLTVL.